The entry below describes one T cell receptor beta chain. Its antigen remains unidentified. Researchers grouped second doses given at about 4 or about 12 weeks into one pool. TCRdb's copy holds only in-frame clones and misses some; the assay was immunoSEQ multiplex PCR. The sample shows 150,000 or so clones, roughly 92% of them seen only once. J gave up 5 bases and V 5 bases, and 5 bases lay outside the gene matches. Germline CDR1 reads LNHDA; CDR2 reads SQIVND (reference sequence). The CDR3 sequence is 15 residues long. This sample is drawn from a study of T cell responses to AZD1222 COVID-19 vaccine. Study-wide findings and caveats: AZD1222 recipients seropositive at baseline numbered only five to seven. Donors were chiefly white British, with a greater number of females, and clonal diversity was perhaps underestimated.

The sequenced sample was peripheral blood, obtained 28 days after the second AZD1222 dose. The clonotype originates from an adult who received the AZD1222 COVID-19 vaccine. The V gene is TRBV19, the J gene TRBJ2-2; 10 positions match TRBD2. The CDR3 DNA is TGTGCCAGTAGTGTTGGACTAGCGGATACCGGGGAGCTGTTTTTT. It specifies CASSVGLADTGELFF. The whole variable domain, remainder taken from reference TRBV19 and TRBJ2-2, is DGGITQSPKYLFRKEGQNVTLSCEQNLNHDAMYWYRQDPGQGLRLIYYSQIVNDFQKGDIAEGYSVSREKKESFPLTVTSAQKNPTAFYLCASSVGLADTGELFFGEGSRLTVL.